These 6 T cell receptor beta chains were sequenced from one sample in a study of OX40 agonist ivuxolimab in advanced cancers. Clones were read by immunoSEQ multiplex PCR, and TCRdb kept only the in-frame ones, dropping some. The sample shows under 45,000 clones, 75% to 90% of them seen only once. The material was CD4+ or CD8+ T cells sorted from blood, obtained in a trial of the OX40 agonist ivuxolimab. These receptors were obtained from an adult with an advanced solid tumor such as melanoma, head and neck, liver or kidney cancer.

This clone was detected only a few times. This sequence joins TRBV7-6 and TRBJ2-5; 8 bases are shared with TRBD2. V was pared by 6 bases and J by 6 bases, with 6 bases of the junction left unmatched. The CDR3 extends over 13 amino acids. Germline V gives CDR1 SGHVS, CDR2 FNYEAQ. The CDR3 loop reads CASRRTSTQTQYF. The CDR3 DNA sequence: TGTGCCAGCAGAAGGACTAGCACTCAGACCCAGTACTTC.

The chain links TRBV7-9 to TRBJ2-1, with D perhaps assigned TRBD1 or TRBD2 (6 bases each). The V gene's germline CDR1 is SEHNR and CDR2 FQNEAQ (reference sequence). Trimming shortened V by 1 base and J by 8 bases, and 15 bases separated the two germline ends. This CDR3 is 15 amino acids long. CDR3 DNA: TGTGCCAGCAGCTTAGGAGGGTTGGGGGGCGATGAGCAGTTCTTC. It specifies CASSLGGLGGDEQFF. Complete variable domain (other parts from reference TRBV7-9 and TRBJ2-1): DTGVSQNPRHKITKRGQNVTFRCDPISEHNRLYWYRQTLGQGPEFLTYFQNEAQLEKSRLLSDRFSAERPKGSFSTLEIQRTEQGDSAMYLCASSLGGLGGDEQFFGPGTRLTVL.

The genes are TRBV6-5 and TRBJ1-5, with D uncertain. CDR3 size: 13 residues. Trimming pared 2 bases from V and 3 bases from J, leaving 5 bases between. Germline lookup yields CDR1 MNHEY and CDR2 SVGAGI. CDR3 sequence: CASSYDFNQPQHF. CDR3 bases: TGTGCCAGCAGTTACGATTTCAATCAGCCCCAGCATTTT.

The rearrangement links TRBV18 to TRBJ2-2, with 7 bases that match TRBD1. The CDR3 loop spans 15 amino acids. Looked up from germline, CDR1 is KGHSH and CDR2 is LQKENI. The J segment lost 6 bases and the V segment lost 1 base, leaving 5 bases of the junction unmatched. CDR3 sequence reads: CASSPQDRVSGELFF. For the CDR3, the DNA is TGTGCCAGCTCACCACAAGACAGGGTTTCCGGGGAGCTGTTTTTT.

The rearrangement links TRBV5-1 to TRBJ2-1; 10 bases line up with TRBD2. The V gene's germline CDR1 is SGHRS and CDR2 YFSETQ. V dropped 4 bases and J dropped 7; count of bases not matched to a gene: 11. The CDR3 loop spans 16 amino acids. For the CDR3, the DNA is TGCGCCAGCAGCACTCATACTAGCGGGAAGAGTAATGAGCAGTTCTTC. Its protein is CASSTHTSGKSNEQFF.

This chain uses TRBV5-1 with TRBJ2-7; a possible D gene is TRBD1 (7 bases). The length of the CDR3 is 16 residues. Germline loops: CDR1 SGHRS, CDR2 YFSETQ. V was cut by 0 bases and J by 7 bases, with 20 bases left in between. CDR3: CASSLVGGTVAGEQYF. The CDR3 DNA is TGCGCCAGCAGCTTGGTAGGCGGGACAGTGGCAGGGGAGCAGTACTTC.